The 18 T cell receptor beta chains presented below share a single source sample, sequenced in a study of blood T cell repertoires in COVID-19. Using immunoSEQ multiplex PCR, the repertoire was profiled, and TCRdb retains in-frame clones only, with some absent. This table has 150,000 to 250,000 clones, roughly 80% appearing once. The sequenced material came from PBMCs or T cells enriched from blood (not recorded which). These receptors were taken from a man aged 35 to 55 who had recovered from COVID-19.

The chain recombines TRBV25-1 with TRBJ1-4; 8 bases are a match to TRBD1. V shed 3 bases and J 3 bases; nucleotides not matched to a gene: 3. Germline V gene sequence: CDR1 MGHDK, CDR2 SYGVNS. The CDR3 spans 15 residues. The CDR3 DNA is TGTGCCAGCAGTGACCCGGGACAGGCTAATGAAAAACTGTTTTTT. Its protein is CASSDPGQANEKLFF.

The V and J genes are TRBV4-3 and TRBJ1-1, with TRBD1 identical over 7 bases. Germline loops: CDR1 LGHNA, CDR2 YSLEER. The CDR3 length is 16 residues. After removal of 0 bases from V and 7 bases from J, the junction contained 11 bases not matched to a gene. CDR3 residues: CASSQDGFWRDSEAFF. CDR3 sequence (DNA): TGCGCCAGCAGCCAAGATGGGTTTTGGAGGGACAGTGAAGCTTTCTTT.

This clone was seen once. Being one base from a much bigger clone, this may be a read error. Different DNA sequences within this sample yield the same CDR3. V is TRBV18 and J is TRBJ1-5; the match to TRBD1 covers 7 bases. CDR3 size: 13 residues. Germline CDR1 and CDR2: KGHSH and LQKENI. The trim removed 3 bases at V and 4 bases at J, leaving 0 bases unmatched. In DNA, the CDR3 is TGTGCCAGCTCACCGGGACAGAATCAGCCCCAGCATTTT. Protein: CASSPGQNQPQHF.

The genes are TRBV5-4 and TRBJ2-5, with 7 bases matching TRBD1. V was clipped by 5 bases and J by 3 bases; unmatched bases: 7. Germline V lookup: CDR1 SGHNT, CDR2 YYREEE (reference sequence). CDR3 length: 14 residues. CDR3 sequence: CASSPGTDKETQYF. The CDR3 DNA is TGTGCCAGCAGTCCCGGGACAGATAAAGAGACCCAGTACTTC.

The chain carries TRBV6-6 and TRBJ1-6; 7 bases match TRBD1. V shed 5 bases, J shed 8 bases, and the junction held 9 bases outside the gene matches. Per germline, CDR1 MNHNY and CDR2 SVGAGI (reference sequence). There are 15 residues in the CDR3. The CDR3 reads CASSLPTQGHSPLHF. DNA for the CDR3: TGTGCCAGCAGTCTTCCTACACAGGGGCATTCACCCCTCCACTTT.

The J gene is TRBJ1-6, the V gene TRBV30, with a tentative D call TRBD1 (6 bases). The CDR3 spans 13 residues. V lost 3 bases to trimming and J lost 7 bases, with 10 bases between them. CDR1 GTSNPN and CDR2 SVGIG come from the germline V gene (reference sequence). The CDR3 DNA reads as TGTGCCTGGAGACGGACAGAGAATTCACCCCTCCACTTT. Translation: CAWRRTENSPLHF.

For the CDR3, the DNA is TGCGCCAGCAGCTCCCTAGGAGGTTCCTACGAGCAGTACTTC. Translating gives CASSSLGGSYEQYF. The chain is built from TRBV5-1 and TRBJ2-7; maybe TRBD2 (5 bases). Trimming shortened V by 3 bases and J by 1 base, and 11 bases separated the two germline ends. The CDR3 is 14 residues long. The germline V gene encodes CDR1 SGHRS and CDR2 YFSETQ.

The rearrangement links TRBV4-3 to TRBJ1-1, with TRBD1 as a possible D gene (5 bases). Between the trimmed V and J ends, which lost 4 bases and 4 bases, there was a span of 19 bases. Per germline, CDR1 LGHNA and CDR2 YSLEER. The CDR3 consists of 16 residues. CDR3: CASSRSFGSDSTEAFF. The DNA of the CDR3 is TGCGCCAGCAGCCGCTCATTCGGCTCCGACAGCACTGAAGCTTTCTTT.

The genes are TRBV25-1 and TRBJ1-6; 7 bases are a match to TRBD1. The V gene end was trimmed by 2 bases and the J gene end by 14 bases; junction bases not matched to a gene: 3. CDR3 size: 12 residues. Germline CDR1 is MGHDK and CDR2 is SYGVNS. Here the CDR3 DNA reads TGTGCCAGCAGTGAAACAGGGGAAACCCTCCACTTT. Its translation is CASSETGETLHF.

The J gene is TRBJ2-7, the V gene TRBV25-1; the D is unclear. Looked up from germline, CDR1 is MGHDK and CDR2 is SYGVNS. The CDR3 runs to 13 residues. V was trimmed by 1 base and J by 0 bases, leaving 4 bases between them. The CDR3 sequence is CASSESGSYEQYF. The CDR3 DNA reads as TGTGCCAGCAGTGAATCCGGCTCCTACGAGCAGTACTTC.

The chain links TRBV7-2 to TRBJ1-5; unclear D gene. CDR1 and CDR2 from the germline V gene are SGHTA and FQGNSA. Trimming took off 1 base at V and 11 bases at J, with 12 bases between the two ends. The CDR3 covers 13 residues. The CDR3 nucleotides are TGTGCCAGCAGCTTAGATGCCGGGGAAGCCCAGCATTTT. Translated: CASSLDAGEAQHF.

The chain is built from TRBV30 and TRBJ1-3, with unresolved D. The CDR3 runs 15 residues. Germline loops: CDR1 GTSNPN, CDR2 SVGIG (reference sequence). The ends were cut back, 2 bases at V and 0 bases at J, with 11 bases in the middle. The CDR3 spells CAWSLPRSSGNTIYF. Here the CDR3 DNA reads TGTGCCTGGAGTTTGCCACGTAGCTCTGGAAACACCATATATTTT. Supplemented by reference TRBV30 and TRBJ1-3, the full variable domain reads SQTIHQWPATLVQPVGSPLSLECTVEGTSNPNLYWYRQAAGRGLQLLFYSVGIGQISSEVPQNLSASRPQDRQFILSSKKLLLSDSGFYLCAWSLPRSSGNTIYFGEGSWLTVV.

The rearrangement joins TRBV6-2 or TRBV6-3 to TRBJ1-1; the D is unclear. The CDR3 length is 12 residues. Between the trimmed V and J ends, which lost 0 bases and 10 bases, there was a span of 9 bases. Germline V gene data show CDR1 as MNHEY and CDR2 as SVGEGT. CDR3 sequence: CASSYSDRGAFF. As DNA, the CDR3 is TGTGCCAGCAGTTACTCGGATCGAGGAGCTTTCTTT.

The chain recombines TRBV7-8 with TRBJ2-7; a possible D gene is TRBD2 (6 bases). Trimming cost V 3 bases and J 0 bases, with 15 bases left between them. This CDR3 is built from 16 residues. CDR1 and CDR2 from the germline V gene are SGHVS and FQNEAQ. CDR3 loop: CASSLAGTPSSYEQYF. CDR3 nucleotide sequence: TGTGCCAGCAGCTTGGCCGGGACTCCTAGCTCCTACGAGCAGTACTTC.

This chain uses TRBV3-1 (or the pseudogene TRBV3-2) with TRBJ2-2; tentative D call: TRBD2 (7 bases). The germline V gene has CDR1 LGHDT and CDR2 YNNKEL (reference sequence). The CDR3 length is 16 residues. Trimming stripped 1 base from V and 7 bases from J, with 16 bases between. The CDR3 sequence: CASSQVRGAGVGELFF. The CDR3 DNA sequence: TGTGCCAGCAGCCAAGTGAGGGGGGCGGGAGTCGGGGAGCTGTTTTTT.

This rearrangement joins TRBV30 to TRBJ1-1; 9 nucleotides match TRBD1. Losses at the gene ends were 2 bases for V and 0 bases for J; bases not matched to a gene: 1. CDR1 and CDR2 from the germline V gene are GTSNPN and SVGIG (reference sequence). The CDR3 consists of 14 residues. The CDR3 sequence: CAWSYRGLNTEAFF. The CDR3, as DNA: TGTGCCTGGAGTTACAGGGGGCTGAACACTGAAGCTTTCTTT.

This clone appeared a few times. The rearrangement joins TRBV29-1 to TRBJ2-7; 11 bases are a match to TRBD1. The CDR3 has 15 amino acids. J was trimmed by 6 bases and V by 4 bases; bases with no gene match: 11. In germline, CDR1 is SQVTM, CDR2 ANQGSEA. CDR3 sequence: CSVGVGTGGLGEQYF. For the CDR3, the DNA is TGCAGCGTTGGGGTAGGGACAGGGGGTTTGGGCGAGCAGTACTTC.

The V gene is TRBV28, the J gene TRBJ2-7; possible D gene TRBD2, 6 bases. The CDR3 sequence is 12 residues long. Per the germline V gene, CDR1 is MDHEN and CDR2 is SYDVKM. The ends were cut back, 6 bases at V and 1 base at J, with 7 bases in the middle. The CDR3 nucleotides are TGTGCCAGCAGACGGGAGTCCTACGAGCAGTACTTC. This gives the protein CASRRESYEQYF. Full variable domain (missing parts from reference TRBV28 and TRBJ2-7): DVKVTQSSRYLVKRTGEKVFLECVQDMDHENMFWYRQDPGLGLRLIYFSYDVKMKEKGDIPEGYSVSREKKERFSLILESASTNQTSMYLCASRRESYEQYFGPGTRLTVT.